This TCR beta chain was recorded in a study of identical twins. This CDR3 spans 17 amino acids. The V end lost 0 bases, the J end lost 3 bases, and 13 bases lay between the germline ends. CDR1 is KGHDR, CDR2 SFDVKD, per germline. TCRdb re-derived calls from the 5' RACE reads in MiXCR, one entry per CDR3 protein. The repertoire holds roughly 350,000 distinct CDR3 sequences, with over 9% as singletons. The sample was also linked to a second study, of yellow fever vaccine responses in identical twins.

Sequenced sample: CD8+ T cells sorted from blood. The rearrangement links TRBV24-1 to TRBJ2-2; a possible D gene is TRBD2 (6 bases). The TCR was taken from a woman aged 18 to 35 in good health. The CDR3, as DNA: TGTGCCACCAGTGATTTGCGAGCGGGTGGGGACACCGGGGAGCTGTTTTTT. It codes for CATSDLRAGGDTGELFF.